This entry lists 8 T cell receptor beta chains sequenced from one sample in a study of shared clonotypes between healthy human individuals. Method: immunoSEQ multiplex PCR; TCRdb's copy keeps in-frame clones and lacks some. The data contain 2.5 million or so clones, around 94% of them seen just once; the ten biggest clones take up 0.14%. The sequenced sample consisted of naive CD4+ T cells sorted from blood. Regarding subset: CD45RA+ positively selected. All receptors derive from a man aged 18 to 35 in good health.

CDR3 DNA sequence: TGTGCCAGCTCACCATGGGCAGGGATCCGGACTGAGGGTACAGATACGCAGTATTTT. Translated: CASSPWAGIRTEGTDTQYF. The chain employs TRBV18 and TRBJ2-3, with D perhaps assigned TRBD1 or TRBD2 (5 bases each). Trimming cost V 2 bases and J 3 bases, with 24 bases left between them. Germline V gene data show CDR1 as KGHSH and CDR2 as LQKENI. The CDR3 is made up of 19 amino acids.

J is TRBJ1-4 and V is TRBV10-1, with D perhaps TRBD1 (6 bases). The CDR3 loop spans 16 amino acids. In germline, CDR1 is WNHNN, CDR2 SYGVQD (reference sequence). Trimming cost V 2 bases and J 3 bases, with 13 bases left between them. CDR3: CASSEPGARANEKLFF. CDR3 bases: TGCGCCAGCAGTGAGCCGGGGGCGCGGGCTAATGAAAAACTGTTTTTT.

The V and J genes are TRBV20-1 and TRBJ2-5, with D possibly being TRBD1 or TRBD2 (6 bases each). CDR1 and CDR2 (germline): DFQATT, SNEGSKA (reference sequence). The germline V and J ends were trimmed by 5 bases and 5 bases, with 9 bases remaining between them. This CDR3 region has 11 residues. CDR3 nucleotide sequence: TGCAGTGCTGGGGGGCAGGAGACCCAGTACTTC. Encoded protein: CSAGGQETQYF.

The CDR3 DNA is TGTGCCAGCAGTCCGACTGGGCGGATGAACACTGAAGCTTTCTTT. The encoded protein is CASSPTGRMNTEAFF. This rearrangement joins TRBV27 to TRBJ1-1; D gene ambiguous. In germline, CDR1 is MNHEY, CDR2 SMNVEV (reference sequence). Trimming took off 5 bases at V and 0 bases at J, with 13 bases between the two ends. The CDR3 extends over 15 amino acids.

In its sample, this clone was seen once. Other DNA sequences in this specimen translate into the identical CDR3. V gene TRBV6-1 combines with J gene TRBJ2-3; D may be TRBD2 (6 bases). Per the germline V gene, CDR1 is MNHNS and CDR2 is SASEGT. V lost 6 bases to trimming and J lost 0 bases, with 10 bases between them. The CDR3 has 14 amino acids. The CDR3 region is CASSLAASTDTQYF. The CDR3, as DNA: TGTGCCAGCAGCTTAGCGGCTAGCACAGATACGCAGTATTTT.

The DNA for the CDR3 is TGTGCCAGCAGCGGGGGCTTCGGACAGGCTGTATACACCTTC. This sequence encodes CASSGGFGQAVYTF. This chain joins TRBV5-6 and TRBJ1-2, with 7 bases fitting TRBD1. Trimming took 4 bases from V and 11 from J; bases not matched to a gene: 14. This CDR3 region has 14 residues. From germline, CDR1 is SGHDT and CDR2 YYEEEE.

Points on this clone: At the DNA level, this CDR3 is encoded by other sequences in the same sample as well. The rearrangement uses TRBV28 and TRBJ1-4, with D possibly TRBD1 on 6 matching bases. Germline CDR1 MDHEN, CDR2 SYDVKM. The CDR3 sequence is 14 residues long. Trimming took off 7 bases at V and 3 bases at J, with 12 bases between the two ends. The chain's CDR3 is CASNPGGANEKLFF. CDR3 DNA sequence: TGTGCCAGCAATCCGGGGGGCGCTAATGAAAAACTGTTTTTT.

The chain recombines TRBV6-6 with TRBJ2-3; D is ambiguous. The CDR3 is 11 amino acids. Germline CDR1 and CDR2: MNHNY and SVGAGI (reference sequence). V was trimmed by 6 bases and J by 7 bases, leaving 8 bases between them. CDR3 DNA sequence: TGTGCCAGCAGCCCCTCCTATACGCAGTATTTT. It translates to CASSPSYTQYF.